The present T cell receptor (beta chain) was sequenced within a study of cytomegalovirus exposure and HLA in healthy donors. The study's findings and limits: Later analysis demonstrated an association between a missense DCLRE1C variant and TCR beta V- and J-gene trimming. Later work found most CMV-associated TCR beta chains apparently HLA-restricted. Reported performance of the classifier showed diagnosis of cytomegalovirus status with high specificity and sensitivity. Altogether, about 160 TCR beta chains were recorded as cytomegalovirus-associated.

Germline V lookup: CDR1 MNHNS, CDR2 SASEGT. The CDR3 loop spans 15 amino acids. With 2 bases removed from V and 10 bases from J, the gap between germline ends came to 15 bases. PCR involved 60 Vbeta and 13 Jbeta primers. Clones were read by immunoSEQ multiplex PCR, and TCRdb kept only the in-frame ones, dropping some. The table lists 55,000 to 70,000 clones, roughly 89% of them singletons. A note on this clone: Antigen specificity is unknown.

Material for sequencing was PBMCs. The V and J genes are TRBV6-1 and TRBJ1-6; D is ambiguous. This TCR was recovered from a woman aged 25 to 39 in good health and CMV-seronegative. CDR3 sequence (DNA): TGTGCCAGCAGTGAAATCCACCGAGGGTACTCACCCCTCCACTTT. Translated: CASSEIHRGYSPLHF.